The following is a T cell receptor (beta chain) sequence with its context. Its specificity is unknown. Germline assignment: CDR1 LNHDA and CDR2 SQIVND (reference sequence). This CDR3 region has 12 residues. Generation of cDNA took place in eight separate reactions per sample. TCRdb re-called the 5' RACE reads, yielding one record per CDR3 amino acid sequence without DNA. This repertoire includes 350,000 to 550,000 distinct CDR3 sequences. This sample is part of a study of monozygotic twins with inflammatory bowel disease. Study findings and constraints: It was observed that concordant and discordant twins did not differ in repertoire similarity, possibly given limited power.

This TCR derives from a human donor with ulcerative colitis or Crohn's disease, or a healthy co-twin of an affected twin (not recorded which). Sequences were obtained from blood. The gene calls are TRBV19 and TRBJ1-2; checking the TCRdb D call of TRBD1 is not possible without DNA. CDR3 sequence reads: CASYPGQGRYTF.